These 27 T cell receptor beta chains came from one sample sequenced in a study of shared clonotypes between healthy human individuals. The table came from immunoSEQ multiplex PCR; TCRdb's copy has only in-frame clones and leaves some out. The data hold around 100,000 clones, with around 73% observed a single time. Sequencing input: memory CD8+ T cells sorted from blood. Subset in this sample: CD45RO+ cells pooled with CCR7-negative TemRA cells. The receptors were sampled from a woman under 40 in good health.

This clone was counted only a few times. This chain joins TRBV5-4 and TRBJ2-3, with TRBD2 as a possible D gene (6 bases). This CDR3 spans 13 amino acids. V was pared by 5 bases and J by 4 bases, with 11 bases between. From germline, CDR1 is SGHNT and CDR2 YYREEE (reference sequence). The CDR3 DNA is TGTGCCAGCAGTTCCGGGACTCCAGATACGCAGTATTTT. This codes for CASSSGTPDTQYF.

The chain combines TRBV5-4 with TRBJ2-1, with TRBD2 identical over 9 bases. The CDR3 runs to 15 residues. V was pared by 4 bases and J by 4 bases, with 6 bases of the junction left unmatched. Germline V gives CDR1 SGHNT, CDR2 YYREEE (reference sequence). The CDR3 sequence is CASSRELAGYNEQFF. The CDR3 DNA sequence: TGTGCCAGCAGCAGGGAACTAGCGGGTTACAATGAGCAGTTCTTC. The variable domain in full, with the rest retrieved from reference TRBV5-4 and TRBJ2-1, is ETGVTQSPTHLIKTRGQQVTLRCSSQSGHNTVSWYQQALGQGPQFIFQYYREEENGRGNFPPRFSGLQFPNYSSELNVNALELDDSALYLCASSRELAGYNEQFFGPGTRLTVL.

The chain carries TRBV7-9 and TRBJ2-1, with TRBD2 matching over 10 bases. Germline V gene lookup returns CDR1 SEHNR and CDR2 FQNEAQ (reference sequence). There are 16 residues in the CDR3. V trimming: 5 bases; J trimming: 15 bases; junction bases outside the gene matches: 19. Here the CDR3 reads CASSPPVAGGPWRRFF. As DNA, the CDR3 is TGTGCCAGCAGCCCGCCCGTAGCGGGAGGCCCCTGGCGGAGGTTCTTC.

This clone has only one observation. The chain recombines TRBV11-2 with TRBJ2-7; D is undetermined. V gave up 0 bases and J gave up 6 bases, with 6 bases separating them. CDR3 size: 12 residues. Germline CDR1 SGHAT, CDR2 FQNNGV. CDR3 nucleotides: TGTGCCAGCAGCTTAGAGTTACGCGAGCAGTACTTC. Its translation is CASSLELREQYF.

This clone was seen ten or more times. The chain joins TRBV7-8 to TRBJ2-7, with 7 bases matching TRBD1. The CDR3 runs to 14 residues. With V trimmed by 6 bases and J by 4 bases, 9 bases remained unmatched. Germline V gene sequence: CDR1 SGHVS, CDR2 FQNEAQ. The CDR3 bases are TGTGCCAGCAGTTCGACAGGGCGGAAGTACGAGCAGTACTTC. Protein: CASSSTGRKYEQYF.

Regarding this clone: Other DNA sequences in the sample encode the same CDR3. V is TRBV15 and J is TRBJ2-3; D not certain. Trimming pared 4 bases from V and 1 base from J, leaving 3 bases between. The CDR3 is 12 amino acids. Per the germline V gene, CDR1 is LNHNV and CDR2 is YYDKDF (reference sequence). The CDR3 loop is CATSNRTDTQYF. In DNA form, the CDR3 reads TGTGCCACCAGCAACCGCACAGATACGCAGTATTTT.

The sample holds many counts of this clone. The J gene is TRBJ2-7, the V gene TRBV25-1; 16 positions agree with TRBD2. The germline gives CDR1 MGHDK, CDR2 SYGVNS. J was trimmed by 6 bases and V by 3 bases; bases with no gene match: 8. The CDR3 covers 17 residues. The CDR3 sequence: CASSELTGTSGRGEQYF. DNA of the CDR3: TGTGCCAGCAGTGAGCTCACCGGGACTAGCGGGAGGGGCGAGCAGTACTTC.

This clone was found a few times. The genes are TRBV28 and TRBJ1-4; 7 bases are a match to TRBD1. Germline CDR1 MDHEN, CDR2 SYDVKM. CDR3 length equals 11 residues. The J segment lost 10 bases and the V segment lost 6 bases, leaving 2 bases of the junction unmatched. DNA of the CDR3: TGTGCCAGCAGCAGGGGGACAAAACTGTTTTTT. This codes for CASSRGTKLFF.

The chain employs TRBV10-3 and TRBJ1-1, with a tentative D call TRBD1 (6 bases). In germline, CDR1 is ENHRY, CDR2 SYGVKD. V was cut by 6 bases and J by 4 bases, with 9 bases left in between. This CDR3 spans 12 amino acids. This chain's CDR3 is CAISTGRTEAFF. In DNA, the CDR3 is TGTGCCATCAGCACAGGGCGCACTGAAGCTTTCTTT.

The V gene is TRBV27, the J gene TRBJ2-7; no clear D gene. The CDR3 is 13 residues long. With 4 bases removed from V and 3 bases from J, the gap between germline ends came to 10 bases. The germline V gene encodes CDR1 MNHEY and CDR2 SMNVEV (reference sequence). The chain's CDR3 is CASSSNPLYEQYF. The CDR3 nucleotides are TGTGCCAGCAGTTCTAACCCGCTCTACGAGCAGTACTTC.

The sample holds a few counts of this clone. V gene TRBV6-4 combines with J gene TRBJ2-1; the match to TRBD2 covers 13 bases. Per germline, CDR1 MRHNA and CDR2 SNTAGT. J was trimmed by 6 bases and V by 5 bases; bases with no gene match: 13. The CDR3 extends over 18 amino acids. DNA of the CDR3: TGTGCCAGCAGTCCCGCGCACCTAACTAGCGGGAGGGGCAATGAGCAGTTCTTC. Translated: CASSPAHLTSGRGNEQFF.

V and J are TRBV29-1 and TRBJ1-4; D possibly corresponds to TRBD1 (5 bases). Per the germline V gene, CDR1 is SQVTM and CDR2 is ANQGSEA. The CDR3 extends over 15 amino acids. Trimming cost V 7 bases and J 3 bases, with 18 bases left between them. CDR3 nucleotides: TGCAGCGCCGCGGTCGGGGGATGGCCTAATGAAAAACTGTTTTTT. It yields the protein CSAAVGGWPNEKLFF.

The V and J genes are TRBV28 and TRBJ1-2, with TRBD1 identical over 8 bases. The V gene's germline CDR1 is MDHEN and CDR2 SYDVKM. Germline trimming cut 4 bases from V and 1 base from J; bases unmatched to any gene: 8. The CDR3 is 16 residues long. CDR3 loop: CASSSRTGTNNYGYTF. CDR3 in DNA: TGTGCCAGCAGTTCCAGGACAGGGACGAATAACTATGGCTACACCTTC.

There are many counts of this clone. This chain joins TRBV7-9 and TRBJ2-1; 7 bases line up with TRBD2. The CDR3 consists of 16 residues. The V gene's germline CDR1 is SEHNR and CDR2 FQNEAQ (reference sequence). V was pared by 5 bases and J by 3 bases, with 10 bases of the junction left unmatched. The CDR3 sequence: CASSAVSGTHYNEQFF. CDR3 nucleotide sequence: TGTGCCAGCAGCGCGGTGAGCGGGACGCACTACAATGAGCAGTTCTTC.

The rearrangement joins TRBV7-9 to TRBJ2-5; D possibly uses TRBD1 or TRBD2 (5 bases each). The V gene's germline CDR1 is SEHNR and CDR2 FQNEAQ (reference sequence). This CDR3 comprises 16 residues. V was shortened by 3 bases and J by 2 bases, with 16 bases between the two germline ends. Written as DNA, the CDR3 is TGTGCCAGCAGCTTTCCGGGACCTACACCTCAAGAGACCCAGTACTTC. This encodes CASSFPGPTPQETQYF. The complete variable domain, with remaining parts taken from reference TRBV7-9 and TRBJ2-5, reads DTGVSQNPRHKITKRGQNVTFRCDPISEHNRLYWYRQTLGQGPEFLTYFQNEAQLEKSRLLSDRFSAERPKGSFSTLEIQRTEQGDSAMYLCASSFPGPTPQETQYFGPGTRLLVL.

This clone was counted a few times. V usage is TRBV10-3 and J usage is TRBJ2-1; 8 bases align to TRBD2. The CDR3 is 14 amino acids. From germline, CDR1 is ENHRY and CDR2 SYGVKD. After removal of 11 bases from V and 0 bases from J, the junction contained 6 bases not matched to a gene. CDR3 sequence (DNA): TGTGCCTCACTAGCGGAGTCCTCCTACAATGAGCAGTTCTTC. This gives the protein CASLAESSYNEQFF.

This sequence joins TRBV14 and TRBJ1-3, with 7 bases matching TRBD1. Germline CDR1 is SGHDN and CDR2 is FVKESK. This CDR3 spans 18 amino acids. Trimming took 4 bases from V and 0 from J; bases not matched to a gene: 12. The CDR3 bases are TGTGCCAGCAGCCGCCGGGACAGTCCCGAAAGCTCTGGAAACACCATATATTTT. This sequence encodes CASSRRDSPESSGNTIYF.

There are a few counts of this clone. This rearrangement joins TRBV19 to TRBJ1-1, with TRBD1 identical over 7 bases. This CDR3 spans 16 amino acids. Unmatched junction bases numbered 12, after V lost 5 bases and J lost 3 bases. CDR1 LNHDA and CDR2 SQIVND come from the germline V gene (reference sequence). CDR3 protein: CASSPRLETGDTEAFF. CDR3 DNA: TGTGCCAGTAGTCCTCGCTTGGAAACAGGGGACACTGAAGCTTTCTTT. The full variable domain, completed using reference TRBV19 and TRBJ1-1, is DGGITQSPKYLFRKEGQNVTLSCEQNLNHDAMYWYRQDPGQGLRLIYYSQIVNDFQKGDIAEGYSVSREKKESFPLTVTSAQKNPTAFYLCASSPRLETGDTEAFFGQGTRLTVV.

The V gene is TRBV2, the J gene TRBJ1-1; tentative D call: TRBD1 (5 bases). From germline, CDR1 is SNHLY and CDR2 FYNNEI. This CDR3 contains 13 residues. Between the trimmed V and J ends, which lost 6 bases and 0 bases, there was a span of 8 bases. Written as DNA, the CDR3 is TGTGCCAGCAGGGGGCTGATGAACACTGAAGCTTTCTTT. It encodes CASRGLMNTEAFF. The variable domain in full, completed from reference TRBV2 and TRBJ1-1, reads EPEVTQTPSHQVTQMGQEVILRCVPISNHLYFYWYRQILGQKVEFLVSFYNNEISEKSEIFDDQFSVERPDGSNFTLKIRSTKLEDSAMYFCASRGLMNTEAFFGQGTRLTVV.

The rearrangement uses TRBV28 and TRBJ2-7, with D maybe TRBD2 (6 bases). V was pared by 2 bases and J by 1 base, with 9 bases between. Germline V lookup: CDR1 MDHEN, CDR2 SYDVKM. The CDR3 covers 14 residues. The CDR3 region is CASSLGLTSYEQYF. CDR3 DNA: TGTGCCAGCAGTTTAGGACTAACTTCCTACGAGCAGTACTTC.

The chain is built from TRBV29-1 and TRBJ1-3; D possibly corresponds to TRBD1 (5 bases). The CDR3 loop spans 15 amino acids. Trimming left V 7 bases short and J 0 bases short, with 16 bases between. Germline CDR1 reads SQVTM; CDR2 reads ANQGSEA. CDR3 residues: CSAAGGIFSGNTIYF. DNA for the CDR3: TGCAGCGCCGCGGGGGGAATCTTCTCTGGAAACACCATATATTTT.

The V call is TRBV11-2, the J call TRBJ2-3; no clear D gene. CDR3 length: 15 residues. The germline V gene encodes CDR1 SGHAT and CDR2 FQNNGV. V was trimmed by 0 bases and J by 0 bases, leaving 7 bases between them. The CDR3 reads CASSLEHTSTDTQYF. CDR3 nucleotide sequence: TGTGCCAGCAGCTTAGAACATACTAGCACAGATACGCAGTATTTT.

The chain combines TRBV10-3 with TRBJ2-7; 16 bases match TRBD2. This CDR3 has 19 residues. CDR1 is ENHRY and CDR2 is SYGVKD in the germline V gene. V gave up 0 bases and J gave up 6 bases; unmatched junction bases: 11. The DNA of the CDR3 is TGTGCCATCAGTGAGTCCCGGGACAGGGGACTAGCGGGAGGGCTCGAGCAGTACTTC. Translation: CAISESRDRGLAGGLEQYF.

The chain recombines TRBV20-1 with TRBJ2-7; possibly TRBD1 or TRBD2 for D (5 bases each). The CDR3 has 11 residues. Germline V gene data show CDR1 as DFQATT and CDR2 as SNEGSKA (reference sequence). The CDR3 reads CSGTLNYEQYF. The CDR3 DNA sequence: TGCAGCGGGACCCTGAACTACGAGCAGTACTTC.

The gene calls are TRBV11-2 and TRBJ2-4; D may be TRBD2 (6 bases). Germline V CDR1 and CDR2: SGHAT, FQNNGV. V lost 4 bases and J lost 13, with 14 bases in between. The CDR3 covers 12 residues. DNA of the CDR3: TGTGCCAGCAGCTCCCAGGACTACTGGCAGTACTTC. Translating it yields CASSSQDYWQYF.

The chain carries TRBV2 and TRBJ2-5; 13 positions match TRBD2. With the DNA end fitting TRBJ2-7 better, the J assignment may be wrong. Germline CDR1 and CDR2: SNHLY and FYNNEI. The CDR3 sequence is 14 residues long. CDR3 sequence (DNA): TGTGCCAGCAAAGGGACTAGCGGGACGTACGAGCAGTACTTC. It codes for CASKGTSGTYEQYF.

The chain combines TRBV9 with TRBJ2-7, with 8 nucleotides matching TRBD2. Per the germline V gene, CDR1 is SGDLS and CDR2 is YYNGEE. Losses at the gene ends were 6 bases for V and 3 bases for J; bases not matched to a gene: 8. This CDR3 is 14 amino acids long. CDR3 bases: TGTGCCAGCACCCCCGGGACTAGTCTCTACGAGCAGTACTTC. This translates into CASTPGTSLYEQYF.